What follows are 23 T cell receptor beta chains derived from one specimen sequenced in a study of CD8 T cells in Susac syndrome. About 0.5 to 1 ug RNA was reverse transcribed with random hexamers. From the immunoSEQ multiplex PCR reads, TCRdb called clonotypes with MiXCR, one entry per CDR3 protein. This sample carries over 95,000 distinct CDR3 sequences, about nine tenths of them seen once, and the ten largest clones take 0.14%. Sequenced material: CD4+ T cells from PBMCs. The receptors were gathered from a human donor in good health.

J is TRBJ2-5 and V is TRBV19; D tentatively reads TRBD1 or TRBD2 (5 bases each). The V end was cut by 5 bases, the J end by 7 bases, with 14 bases between. CDR1 is LNHDA, CDR2 SQIVND, per germline (reference sequence). CDR3 size: 13 residues. The chain's CDR3 is CASSQGSAGTQYF. The CDR3 nucleotides read TGTGCCAGTAGTCAGGGTTCCGCGGGGACCCAGTACTTC.

The chain carries TRBV7-3 and TRBJ2-3; TRBD2 agrees at 13 bases. Germline trimming cut 5 bases from V and 4 bases from J; bases unmatched to any gene: 6. The CDR3 spans 16 residues. Germline CDR1 SGHTA, CDR2 FQGTGA. CDR3 DNA sequence: TGTGCCAGCAGCCCCCGGACTAGCGGGAGTGCAGATACGCAGTATTTT. It yields the protein CASSPRTSGSADTQYF. Drawing the rest from reference TRBV7-3 and TRBJ2-3, the complete variable domain is GAGVSQTPSNKVTEKGKYVELRCDPISGHTALYWYRQSLGQGPEFLIYFQGTGAADDSGLPNDRFFAVRPEGSVSTLKIQRTERGDSAVYLCASSPRTSGSADTQYFGPGTRLTVL.

The J gene is TRBJ1-5, the V gene TRBV12-3 or TRBV12-4; D possibly corresponds to TRBD1 (5 bases). The V end lost 6 bases, the J end lost 9 bases, and 9 bases lay between the germline ends. This CDR3 spans 11 amino acids. As DNA, the CDR3 is TGTGCCAGCAGCCGGGGGGGGCCCCAGCATTTT. Its translation is CASSRGGPQHF.

V usage is TRBV7-8 and J usage is TRBJ1-1; no clear D gene. V was clipped by 5 bases and J by 8 bases, with 21 bases between them. CDR3 length: 15 amino acids. The germline CDR1 and CDR2 sequences are SGHVS and FQNEAQ. CDR3 region: CASSPDTPRLAEAFF. CDR3 in DNA: TGTGCCAGCAGCCCAGACACGCCCCGCCTGGCGGAAGCTTTCTTT.

This clonotype appeared a single time. The chain is built from TRBV6-4 and TRBJ2-7; D remains unclear. With 3 bases removed from V and 10 bases from J, the gap between germline ends came to 1 base. The CDR3 spans 8 residues. The germline V gene encodes CDR1 MRHNA and CDR2 SNTAGT. CDR3 sequence: CASSEQYF. CDR3 nucleotide sequence: TGTGCCAGCAGTGAACAGTACTTC.

The rearrangement links TRBV7-2 to TRBJ1-2; tentatively, D is TRBD1 (5 bases). Germline CDR1 SGHTA, CDR2 FQGNSA. Trimming left V 4 bases short and J 4 bases short, with 10 bases between. The CDR3 totals 13 residues. Here the CDR3 reads CASSSRGSYGYTF. The DNA of the CDR3 is TGTGCCAGCAGCTCGAGGGGATCCTATGGCTACACCTTC.

In this sample, this clonotype turned up once. This chain connects TRBV2 to TRBJ2-7, with 9 bases matching TRBD1. V lost 11 bases, J lost 7 bases, and 9 bases stayed unmatched. CDR1 SNHLY and CDR2 FYNNEI come from the germline V gene. The CDR3 is 12 amino acids. The CDR3 here is CACPQGAGEQYF. Here the CDR3 DNA reads TGTGCCTGCCCACAGGGGGCTGGGGAGCAGTACTTC.

This clonotype was observed a few times. V is TRBV7-3 and J is TRBJ2-2, with 9 bases identical to TRBD1. CDR1 and CDR2 (germline): SGHTA, FQGTGA. CDR3 length equals 15 residues. Trimming removed 8 bases from V and 1 base from J; junction bases left unmatched: 5. As DNA, the CDR3 is TGTGCCAGCTCCAGGGGACAGGGGAACACCGGGGAGCTGTTTTTT. This sequence encodes CASSRGQGNTGELFF.

The V gene is TRBV6-6, the J gene TRBJ1-5; D is ambiguous. V lost 6 bases and J 3 bases, leaving 12 bases between the germline ends. This CDR3 contains 14 residues. CDR1 and CDR2 from the germline V gene are MNHNY and SVGAGI (reference sequence). CDR3 DNA: TGTGCCAGCAGGCCCGACAATTACAATCAGCCCCAGCATTTT. It translates to CASRPDNYNQPQHF.

The chain recombines TRBV24-1 with TRBJ1-5; D is uncertain. V was shortened by 5 bases and J by 6 bases, with 19 bases between the two germline ends. This CDR3 has 16 residues. Germline values: CDR1 KGHDR, CDR2 SFDVKD. The CDR3: CATSALRGRASQPQHF. CDR3 nucleotide sequence: TGTGCCACCAGTGCATTACGGGGTCGGGCTTCTCAGCCCCAGCATTTT.

The V and J genes are TRBV6-6 and TRBJ2-7, with a possible D match to TRBD1 (5 bases). The germline gives CDR1 MNHNY, CDR2 SVGAGI (reference sequence). This CDR3 region has 15 residues. The germline V and J ends were trimmed by 6 bases and 2 bases, with 17 bases remaining between them. The CDR3 is CASSIDRKGTYEQYF. The CDR3 nucleotides read TGTGCCAGCAGCATTGACAGAAAAGGGACCTACGAGCAGTACTTC.

The gene calls are TRBV4-2 and TRBJ2-2, with D perhaps TRBD2 (6 bases). The V end was cut by 1 base, the J end by 6 bases, with 12 bases between. This CDR3 is built from 15 residues. Per the germline V gene, CDR1 is LGHNA and CDR2 is YNFKEQ. The CDR3 spells CASSQATGSPGELFF. The CDR3 region has the DNA TGTGCCAGCAGCCAAGCCACCGGGAGTCCCGGGGAGCTGTTTTTT.

The V call is TRBV14, the J call TRBJ2-5; 7 bases match TRBD2. Germline V lookup: CDR1 SGHDN, CDR2 FVKESK. The trim removed 0 bases at V and 0 bases at J, leaving 7 bases unmatched. The CDR3 contains 17 residues. The CDR3 region has the DNA TGTGCCAGCAGCCAAGATTACCTCCTAGCGGACCAAGAGACCCAGTACTTC. Translation gives CASSQDYLLADQETQYF.

CDR3 loop: CASSRARIKAGTEAFF. The CDR3, as DNA: TGTGCCAGCAGCCGAGCGAGGATCAAGGCAGGGACTGAAGCTTTCTTT. The genes are TRBV16 and TRBJ1-1, with D possibly matching TRBD1 (5 bases). Germline CDR1 and CDR2: KGHSY and FQNENV. The CDR3 consists of 16 residues. Trimming cost V 4 bases and J 5 bases, with 20 bases left between them. The entire variable domain, with the rest obtained from reference TRBV16 and TRBJ1-1, is as follows: GEEVAQTPKHLVRGEGQKAKLYCAPIKGHSYVFWYQQVLKNEFKFLISFQNENVFDETGMPKERFSAKCLPNSPCSLEIQATKLEDSAVYFCASSRARIKAGTEAFFGQGTRLTVV.

This clonotype was recorded once. J is TRBJ1-5 and V is TRBV3-1; D gene ambiguous. The germline V and J ends were trimmed by 5 bases and 4 bases, with 9 bases remaining between them. Germline V CDR1 and CDR2: LGHDT, YNNKEL (reference sequence). CDR3 length: 13 amino acids. The CDR3 region has the DNA TGTGCCAGCAGCTCTACCTATAATCAGCCCCAGCATTTT. It is translated as CASSSTYNQPQHF.

V and J are TRBV2 and TRBJ2-1; maybe TRBD2 (6 bases). V was cut by 3 bases and J by 10 bases, with 10 bases left in between. From germline, CDR1 is SNHLY and CDR2 FYNNEI. This CDR3 is 12 amino acids long. The CDR3: CASSDLGGEQFF. CDR3 bases: TGTGCCAGCAGTGATCTGGGAGGAGAGCAGTTCTTC.

The V gene is TRBV16, the J gene TRBJ1-1, with D hard to call. With 1 base removed from V and 1 base from J, the gap between germline ends came to 7 bases. This CDR3 has 14 amino acids. The germline V gene has CDR1 KGHSY and CDR2 FQNENV. The CDR3 nucleotides are TGTGCCAGCAGCCAATATCGGGGGAACACTGAAGCTTTCTTT. As protein: CASSQYRGNTEAFF.

The chain joins TRBV6-2 or TRBV6-3 to TRBJ1-2; D ambiguous. The CDR3 has 15 residues. V lost 0 bases and J 4 bases, leaving 12 bases between the germline ends. Germline V gives CDR1 MNHEY, CDR2 SVGEGT. CDR3 in amino acids: CASSYSDEGTYGYTF. CDR3 nucleotide sequence: TGTGCCAGCAGTTACTCGGATGAGGGAACCTATGGCTACACCTTC.

The chain employs TRBV7-6 and TRBJ1-5; maybe TRBD1 (5 bases). The CDR3 contains 16 residues. V lost 1 base and J lost 2, with 12 bases in between. Germline V gene sequence: CDR1 SGHVS, CDR2 FNYEAQ. In DNA, the CDR3 is TGTGCCAGCAGCTTAGGGGGCCGAAGAGGCAATCAGCCCCAGCATTTT. Amino acids: CASSLGGRRGNQPQHF.

This clonotype was seen just once. J is TRBJ2-7 and V is TRBV20-1; 9 positions match TRBD2. Germline-derived CDR1 and CDR2 are DFQATT and SNEGSKA (reference sequence). V was clipped by 4 bases and J by 3 bases; unmatched bases: 16. CDR3 length: 17 amino acids. CDR3 in DNA: TGCAGTGCTACCCCGTTAGCGGGAGTAACCGGGGGCTACGAGCAGTACTTC. Amino acids: CSATPLAGVTGGYEQYF.

Here the CDR3 reads CASNKPGLAVNNEQFF. The CDR3 bases are TGTGCCAGCAACAAACCGGGACTAGCGGTTAACAATGAGCAGTTCTTC. The V and J genes are TRBV6-2 or TRBV6-3 and TRBJ2-1, with 11 bases matching TRBD2. This CDR3 has 16 amino acids. J was trimmed by 5 bases and V by 7 bases; bases with no gene match: 10. The V gene's germline CDR1 is MNHEY and CDR2 SVGEGT.

This sequence joins TRBV7-9 and TRBJ1-1; D not certain. Germline V gene lookup returns CDR1 SEHNR and CDR2 FQNEAQ (reference sequence). The germline V and J ends were trimmed by 5 bases and 4 bases, with 8 bases remaining between them. The CDR3 covers 12 residues. The CDR3 loop is CASSPRITEAFF. The CDR3 coding sequence is TGTGCCAGCAGCCCACGTATCACTGAAGCTTTCTTT.

The chain carries TRBV2 and TRBJ2-7; D gene uncertain. This CDR3 is built from 16 residues. The ends were cut back, 6 bases at V and 2 bases at J, with 20 bases in the middle. Germline V gives CDR1 SNHLY, CDR2 FYNNEI. CDR3 coding DNA: TGTGCCAGCAGCGCGGTTCGCATCTCGGTGGCCTACGAGCAGTACTTC. Protein: CASSAVRISVAYEQYF.